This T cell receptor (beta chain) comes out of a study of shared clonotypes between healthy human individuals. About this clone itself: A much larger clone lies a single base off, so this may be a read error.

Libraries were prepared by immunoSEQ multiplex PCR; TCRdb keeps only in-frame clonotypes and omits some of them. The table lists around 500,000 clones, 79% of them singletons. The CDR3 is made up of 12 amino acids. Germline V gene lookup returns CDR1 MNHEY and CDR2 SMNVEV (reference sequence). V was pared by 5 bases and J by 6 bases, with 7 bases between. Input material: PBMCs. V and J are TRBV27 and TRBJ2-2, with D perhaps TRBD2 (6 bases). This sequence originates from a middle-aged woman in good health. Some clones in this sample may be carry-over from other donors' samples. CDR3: CASSRRAGELFF. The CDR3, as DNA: TGTGCCAGCAGTCGGAGGGCCGGGGAGCTGTTTTTT.